This T cell receptor beta chain was profiled in a study of cytomegalovirus exposure and HLA in healthy donors. Study-wide context: As released early, the data held about 85 million unique TCRs from HLA-typed donors. Study-wide findings and caveats: A prior analysis recorded that most TCR beta V segments were productive about 90% or about 30% of the time. Cytomegalovirus status was reportedly diagnosed by the classifier with high specificity and sensitivity.

PCR primers comprised 60 Vbeta and 13 Jbeta primers. Libraries were prepared by immunoSEQ multiplex PCR; TCRdb keeps only in-frame clonotypes and omits some of them. The data hold roughly 120,000 clones, with nearly 75% observed a single time. A note on this clone: The antigen remains unidentified.

Germline lookup yields CDR1 LNHNV and CDR2 YYDKDF (reference sequence). The CDR3 contains 13 residues. The V and J ends lost 6 bases and 3 bases respectively, with 11 bases between them. This clonotype was obtained from a man younger than 45 in good health and CMV-seropositive. Specimen: PBMCs. This rearrangement joins TRBV15 to TRBJ1-2; D possibly corresponds to TRBD1 (5 bases). The CDR3 bases are TGTGCCACCAGTTTGGACAAGGACTATGGCTACACCTTC. Translation gives CATSLDKDYGYTF.